This TCR beta chain is drawn from a study of T cells after yellow fever vaccination. MiXCR was run by TCRdb on the 5' RACE reads, yielding one entry per CDR3 protein. The sample has approximately 510,000 distinct CDR3 sequences, around a fifth seen once; the top ten hold about 16%. The clonotype comes from a man between 18 and 29 years old who received the YFV17D yellow fever vaccine. The specimen comprised PBMCs, sampled roughly 20 days after the first yellow fever vaccination.

The DNA of the CDR3 is TGTGCCAGCAGCCCCTCAGCGGGCCTCACAGATACGCAGTATTTT. Amino acids: CASSPSAGLTDTQYF. This chain connects TRBV28 to TRBJ2-3; possibly TRBD2 for D (6 bases). CDR1 is MDHEN, CDR2 SYDVKM, per germline. With 6 bases removed from V and 2 bases from J, the gap between germline ends came to 15 bases. The CDR3 has 15 residues.